One sample yielded the 15 T cell receptor beta chains listed below, sequenced in a study of OX40 agonist ivuxolimab in advanced cancers. This table comes from immunoSEQ multiplex PCR, and its TCRdb copy is limited to in-frame clones, with some not included. The data show fewer than 65,000 clones, about 90% seen once. Sequences were derived from CD4+ or CD8+ T cells sorted from blood, sampled in a trial of the OX40 agonist ivuxolimab. All receptors derive from an adult with an advanced solid tumor such as melanoma, head and neck, liver or kidney cancer.

The chain uses TRBV5-6 and TRBJ1-5; D is undetermined. Germline CDR1 SGHDT, CDR2 YYEEEE. With 2 bases removed from V and 3 bases from J, the gap between germline ends came to 9 bases. There are 14 residues in the CDR3. The CDR3 DNA is TGTGCCAGCAGCTTTCTGCAGAACAATCAGCCCCAGCATTTT. This translates into CASSFLQNNQPQHF.

The V gene is TRBV19, the J gene TRBJ2-7; 10 bases are a match to TRBD1. This CDR3 comprises 13 residues. V gave up 8 bases and J gave up 3 bases; unmatched junction bases: 4. Germline lookup yields CDR1 LNHDA and CDR2 SQIVND (reference sequence). The CDR3 nucleotides read TGTGCCAGTGCTAGGACAGGGGGCTACGAGCAGTACTTC. This translates into CASARTGGYEQYF.

This chain connects TRBV5-4 to TRBJ2-1; TRBD2 matches 14 bases. CDR3 length: 17 residues. Germline V CDR1 and CDR2: SGHNT, YYREEE (reference sequence). Losses at the gene ends were 3 bases for V and 0 bases for J; bases not matched to a gene: 2. The CDR3 loop is CASSSGTSGSSYNEQFF. The CDR3 nucleotides read TGTGCCAGCAGCTCCGGGACTAGCGGGAGCTCCTACAATGAGCAGTTCTTC.

The J gene is TRBJ2-6, the V gene TRBV10-2, with D perhaps being TRBD1 or TRBD2 (6 bases each). There are 16 residues in the CDR3. CDR1 is WSHSY, CDR2 SAAADI, per germline. Trimming stripped 3 bases from V and 2 bases from J, with 11 bases between. CDR3: CASSDRGGAGANVLTF. For the CDR3, the DNA is TGCGCCAGCAGTGACAGGGGAGGTGCTGGGGCCAACGTCCTGACTTTC.

The chain carries TRBV27 and TRBJ2-1, with D unclear. The CDR3 extends over 16 amino acids. Germline assignment: CDR1 MNHEY and CDR2 SMNVEV (reference sequence). The V end lost 5 bases, the J end lost 2 bases, and 16 bases lay between the germline ends. The CDR3 loop is CASSAPDGRPYNEQFF. DNA for the CDR3: TGTGCCAGCAGTGCGCCGGACGGTCGACCCTACAATGAGCAGTTCTTC.

V usage is TRBV5-1 and J usage is TRBJ1-1, with unresolved D. The CDR3 has 12 residues. V was clipped by 2 bases and J by 1 base, with 3 bases between them. Germline V CDR1 and CDR2: SGHRS, YFSETQ. The CDR3 sequence: CASSFENTEAFF. The CDR3 bases are TGCGCCAGCAGCTTCGAGAACACTGAAGCTTTCTTT. Full variable domain (missing parts from reference TRBV5-1 and TRBJ1-1): KAGVTQTPRYLIKTRGQQVTLSCSPISGHRSVSWYQQTPGQGLQFLFEYFSETQRNKGNFPGRFSGRQFSNSRSEMNVSTLELGDSALYLCASSFENTEAFFGQGTRLTVV.

CDR3 in DNA: TGTGCCAGCAGTTACTCCCCAAACAGTATTGCCAATGAGCAGTTCTTC. Translated, it gives CASSYSPNSIANEQFF. This chain uses TRBV6-5 with TRBJ2-1; D not resolved. The CDR3 totals 16 residues. Trimming left V 0 bases short and J 6 bases short, with 15 bases between. In germline, CDR1 is MNHEY, CDR2 SVGAGI.

The V gene is TRBV27, the J gene TRBJ2-7, with 7 bases that match TRBD1. Trimming took 5 bases from V and 4 from J; bases not matched to a gene: 14. The CDR3 extends over 16 amino acids. Germline lookup yields CDR1 MNHEY and CDR2 SMNVEV (reference sequence). CDR3 nucleotides: TGTGCCAGCAGTCACCTTTTACGGCAGGGGGATTACGAGCAGTACTTC. Amino acid sequence: CASSHLLRQGDYEQYF.

The chain links TRBV7-2 to TRBJ1-2, with 10 bases aligning to TRBD1. The CDR3 runs to 15 residues. The V gene's germline CDR1 is SGHTA and CDR2 FQGNSA. J gave up 2 bases and V 0 bases, and 0 bases lay outside the gene matches. The DNA for the CDR3 is TGTGCCAGCAGCTTAGCGGGACAGGGGAACTATGGCTACACCTTC. This gives the protein CASSLAGQGNYGYTF.

The V call is TRBV20-1, the J call TRBJ2-1, with D hard to call. CDR1 DFQATT and CDR2 SNEGSKA come from the germline V gene (reference sequence). The CDR3 totals 11 residues. V was pared by 3 bases and J by 6 bases, with 6 bases between. The CDR3 sequence is CSARVTNEQFF. The CDR3 DNA is TGCAGTGCTAGGGTTACCAATGAGCAGTTCTTC.

The rearrangement joins TRBV5-8 to TRBJ2-1, with 11 bases matching TRBD2. Trimming removed 3 bases from V and 12 bases from J; junction bases left unmatched: 17. Germline V gives CDR1 SGHTS, CDR2 YDEGEE. This CDR3 contains 17 residues. The CDR3 protein is CASSSSGTSGSFLRQFF. As DNA, the CDR3 is TGTGCCAGCAGCTCATCGGGCACTAGCGGGAGCTTCCTCAGGCAGTTCTTC.

The J gene is TRBJ1-5, the V gene TRBV11-2, with D uncertain. The ends were cut back, 1 base at V and 3 bases at J, with 10 bases in the middle. CDR3 length: 15 residues. The V gene's germline CDR1 is SGHAT and CDR2 FQNNGV. CDR3 bases: TGTGCCAGCAGCTTAGGGAGAGAACCCAATCAGCCCCAGCATTTT. This gives the protein CASSLGREPNQPQHF.

The chain couples TRBV28 to TRBJ1-2; perhaps TRBD1 as D (5 bases). The CDR3 contains 12 residues. Trimming shortened V by 2 bases and J by 5 bases, and 6 bases separated the two germline ends. Germline CDR1 and CDR2: MDHEN and SYDVKM. The DNA for the CDR3 is TGTGCCAGCAGTTTAGAGGGGTATGGCTACACCTTC. Amino acid sequence: CASSLEGYGYTF.

This clone showed up just once. The CDR3 loop reads CASSPAQGAKIGPFF. CDR3 in DNA: TGTGCCAGCAGCCCGGCCCAGGGGGCGAAGATTGGACCTTTCTTT. The rearrangement links TRBV28 to TRBJ1-1, with 8 bases matching TRBD1. Germline CDR1 MDHEN, CDR2 SYDVKM. The CDR3 spans 15 residues. With 6 bases clipped from V and 12 bases from J, the junction kept 18 bases outside the gene matches. Together with reference TRBV28 and TRBJ1-1, the CDR3 gives the full variable domain: DVKVTQSSRYLVKRTGEKVFLECVQDMDHENMFWYRQDPGLGLRLIYFSYDVKMKEKGDIPEGYSVSREKKERFSLILESASTNQTSMYLCASSPAQGAKIGPFFGQGTRLTVV.

The CDR3 sequence is CASSRQVPGSPLHF. CDR3 bases: TGTGCCAGCAGCCGTCAGGTCCCTGGCTCACCCCTCCACTTT. The V and J genes are TRBV2 and TRBJ1-6; D is unclear. The germline gives CDR1 SNHLY, CDR2 FYNNEI. V was clipped by 6 bases and J by 10 bases, with 16 bases between them. This CDR3 comprises 14 residues.